The T cell receptor (beta chain) under discussion was sequenced for a study of early T cells in non-severe SARS-CoV-2 infection. Whole-study context: The chains were unpaired, and the sequenced material was bulk RNA from unsorted whole blood.

The CDR3 sequence is 16 residues long. The germline CDR1 and CDR2 sequences are MNHEY and SMNVEV (reference sequence). Trimming cost V 2 bases and J 8 bases; bases outside gene matches: 12. This clonotype was counted ten times or more. One entry per CDR3 protein results from TCRdb running MiXCR on the 5' RACE reads. The sample holds under 70,000 distinct CDR3 sequences; around 6.5% are singletons and the top ten take 3.4%. The clonotype comes from an adult who was a healthcare worker with PCR-confirmed SARS-CoV-2 infection or an uninfected control (not recorded which). The chain combines TRBV27 with TRBJ1-2; 9 bases are a match to TRBD1. Sequencing used whole blood, obtained at baseline. CDR3 DNA sequence: TGTGCCAGCAGTTTAGGGACAGGGAGGGGGATGTCCGGCTACACCTTC. Translating it yields CASSLGTGRGMSGYTF.